This passage covers 2 T cell receptor beta chains from one sample sequenced in a study of T cell clones after liver transplantation. The table came from immunoSEQ multiplex PCR; TCRdb's copy has only in-frame clones and leaves some out. The repertoire includes around 51,000 clones, 86% of them detected once, and around 14% sits in the top ten. Sequencing used CD8+ T cells from blood, obtained 12 months after liver transplant. The receptor source for this set is a human patient who received a liver transplant. The graft donor may be the source of some T cells.

This clone was seen once. This chain connects TRBV5-4 to TRBJ2-2; D possibly corresponds to TRBD2 (5 bases). The CDR3 runs 14 residues. Between the trimmed V and J ends, which lost 3 bases and 4 bases, there was a span of 10 bases. Germline V gene data show CDR1 as SGHNT and CDR2 as YYREEE (reference sequence). The chain's CDR3 is CASSSLTSTGELFF. The DNA of the CDR3 is TGTGCCAGCAGCTCCCTAACTAGCACCGGGGAGCTGTTTTTT.

The chain combines TRBV6-5 with TRBJ1-5; 7 nucleotides match TRBD1. The junction had 5 bases not matched to a gene; V was cut back by 6 bases and J by 3 bases. Per the germline V gene, CDR1 is MNHEY and CDR2 is SVGAGI. The CDR3 runs 14 residues. CDR3 sequence reads: CASSRTGPNQPQHF. DNA for the CDR3: TGTGCCAGCAGCCGGACAGGCCCCAATCAGCCCCAGCATTTT.